This passage covers 4 T cell receptor beta chains from one sample sequenced in a study of blood T cell repertoires in COVID-19. This table comes from immunoSEQ multiplex PCR, and its TCRdb copy is limited to in-frame clones, with some not included. The sample lists some 300,000 clones; around 90% were seen once. Source material: PBMCs or T cells enriched from blood (not recorded which). These receptors originate from a woman aged 40 to 50 who had recovered from COVID-19.

CDR3: CASSQDPLALFF. CDR3 nucleotide sequence: TGTGCCAGCAGCCAAGATCCACTAGCGTTGTTCTTC. The chain has TRBV4-2 and TRBJ2-1; 7 bases agree with TRBD2. This CDR3 has 12 amino acids. Germline CDR1 and CDR2: LGHNA and YNFKEQ. Unmatched junction bases numbered 5, after V lost 0 bases and J lost 15 bases.

The chain joins TRBV6-5 to TRBJ1-4, with a tentative D call TRBD1 (6 bases). CDR1 is MNHEY and CDR2 is SVGAGI in the germline V gene. Trimming took 7 bases from V and 10 from J, leaving 16 bases between them. The CDR3 contains 13 residues. The CDR3 spells CASNRGGQGKLFF. As DNA, the CDR3 is TGTGCCAGCAACAGAGGGGGTCAAGGAAAACTGTTTTTT.

This clone appeared a single time. The chain has TRBV5-1 and TRBJ2-3, with 11 bases that match TRBD1. CDR3 length equals 16 residues. Germline lookup yields CDR1 SGHRS and CDR2 YFSETQ. V lost 4 bases and J lost 3; bases outside the gene matches: 7. CDR3 in amino acids: CASSGSGTGGTDTQYF. CDR3 bases: TGCGCCAGCAGCGGTTCCGGGACAGGGGGAACAGATACGCAGTATTTT. The full variable domain, rest sourced from reference TRBV5-1 and TRBJ2-3, is KAGVTQTPRYLIKTRGQQVTLSCSPISGHRSVSWYQQTPGQGLQFLFEYFSETQRNKGNFPGRFSGRQFSNSRSEMNVSTLELGDSALYLCASSGSGTGGTDTQYFGPGTRLTVL.

V and J are TRBV19 and TRBJ1-5; D is perhaps TRBD1 (5 bases). This CDR3 spans 14 amino acids. V gave up 8 bases and J gave up 0 bases, with 11 bases separating them. CDR1 is LNHDA, CDR2 SQIVND, per germline (reference sequence). The CDR3 loop reads CASALGLSNQPQHF. The CDR3 DNA is TGTGCCAGTGCCCTGGGGCTTAGCAATCAGCCCCAGCATTTT.